The 24 T cell receptor beta chains in this list originate from one sample, sequenced in a study of T cell responses to AZD1222 COVID-19 vaccine. Profiled with immunoSEQ multiplex PCR; TCRdb holds only in-frame clones, not every one. The sample consists of approximately 150,000 clones, approximately 89% of them appearing once. The source material was peripheral blood, sampled on day 0 of MenACWY control vaccination. These receptors all come from an adult in good health.

This chain links TRBV7-9 with TRBJ1-2; TRBD1 aligns across 7 bases. This CDR3 region has 15 residues. The junction had 8 bases not matched to a gene; V was cut back by 1 base and J by 6 bases. Germline V gene sequence: CDR1 SEHNR, CDR2 FQNEAQ (reference sequence). The CDR3 DNA reads TGTGCCAGCAGCTTAGGGGTACGGGACAGTAATGGCTACACCTTC. Its protein is CASSLGVRDSNGYTF. Variable domain in full (rest from reference TRBV7-9 and TRBJ1-2): DTGVSQNPRHKITKRGQNVTFRCDPISEHNRLYWYRQTLGQGPEFLTYFQNEAQLEKSRLLSDRFSAERPKGSFSTLEIQRTEQGDSAMYLCASSLGVRDSNGYTFGSGTRLTVV.

The chain combines TRBV11-3 with TRBJ2-7; 7 nucleotides line up with TRBD2. Germline V gene data show CDR1 as SGHNT and CDR2 as YENEEA. The trim removed 1 base at V and 5 bases at J, leaving 14 bases unmatched. There are 17 residues in the CDR3. Here the CDR3 DNA reads TGTGCCAGCAGCTTAGGCCTCAGCGGGGCTCTCTTGGACGAGCAGTACTTC. Translating gives CASSLGLSGALLDEQYF.

This chain connects TRBV19 to TRBJ1-2, with a weak D call TRBD1 (6 bases). The germline gives CDR1 LNHDA, CDR2 SQIVND (reference sequence). This CDR3 is 14 amino acids long. V was shortened by 5 bases and J by 0 bases, with 10 bases between the two germline ends. CDR3 DNA sequence: TGTGCCAGTAGTCGGACAGTAGCTAACTATGGCTACACCTTC. Translating it yields CASSRTVANYGYTF.

The genes are TRBV30 and TRBJ1-2; weak D call: TRBD1 (6 bases). CDR3 length: 14 residues. The V gene's germline CDR1 is GTSNPN and CDR2 SVGIG (reference sequence). V was clipped by 4 bases and J by 4 bases, with 16 bases between them. DNA for the CDR3: TGTGCCTGGACCCGACCGGACAGATTCTATGGCTACACCTTC. Translated: CAWTRPDRFYGYTF. Variable domain in full (rest from reference TRBV30 and TRBJ1-2): SQTIHQWPATLVQPVGSPLSLECTVEGTSNPNLYWYRQAAGRGLQLLFYSVGIGQISSEVPQNLSASRPQDRQFILSSKKLLLSDSGFYLCAWTRPDRFYGYTFGSGTRLTVV.

This clone has only one observation. The DNA for the CDR3 is TGCGCCAGCAGCTTATACACAGGGGCCGGAGAGGCTTTCTTT. The encoded protein is CASSLYTGAGEAFF. J is TRBJ1-1 and V is TRBV5-1; 7 positions match TRBD1. The CDR3 has 14 residues. V was clipped by 2 bases and J by 11 bases; unmatched bases: 12. The germline V gene has CDR1 SGHRS and CDR2 YFSETQ.

This sequence joins TRBV4-2 and TRBJ2-5; D could derive from TRBD1 or TRBD2 (5 bases each). V lost 4 bases to trimming and J lost 3 bases, with 6 bases between them. The CDR3 has 12 residues. Germline V CDR1 and CDR2: LGHNA, YNFKEQ. For the CDR3, the DNA is TGTGCCAGCAGCCGGGACGAAGAGACCCAGTACTTC. It is translated as CASSRDEETQYF.

The chain combines TRBV2 with TRBJ1-2, with D unclear. The germline gives CDR1 SNHLY, CDR2 FYNNEI. The length of the CDR3 is 12 residues. V was trimmed by 3 bases and J by 8 bases, leaving 10 bases between them. The CDR3 region has the DNA TGTGCCAGCAGTGACCCCCCGGGCGGCTACACCTTC. Translating it yields CASSDPPGGYTF.

The chain has TRBV7-3 and TRBJ2-1, with 10 bases identical to TRBD2. With 5 bases clipped from V and 6 bases from J, the junction kept 7 bases outside the gene matches. The CDR3 consists of 15 residues. The germline V gene encodes CDR1 SGHTA and CDR2 FQGTGA. CDR3 coding DNA: TGTGCCAGCAGCATAATAGCGGGGGGAGGCAATGAGCAGTTCTTC. This codes for CASSIIAGGGNEQFF.

This rearrangement joins TRBV5-1 to TRBJ2-1; D unclear. This CDR3 is 15 amino acids long. In germline, CDR1 is SGHRS, CDR2 YFSETQ. Trimming cost V 0 bases and J 3 bases, with 10 bases left between them. The DNA for the CDR3 is TGCGCCAGCAGCTTGGTCTGGGAAGTCTACAATGAGCAGTTCTTC. It specifies CASSLVWEVYNEQFF.

Here the CDR3 reads CASCWGETEAFF. The DNA for the CDR3 is TGTGCCAGCTGCTGGGGGGAAACTGAAGCTTTCTTT. This chain links TRBV6-6 with TRBJ1-1; D may be TRBD1 (5 bases). From germline, CDR1 is MNHNY and CDR2 SVGAGI (reference sequence). The CDR3 has 12 amino acids. Trimming took 8 bases from V and 5 from J, leaving 12 bases between them.

The chain carries TRBV18 and TRBJ1-2; D gene ambiguous. The CDR3 is 15 amino acids. Trimming pared 6 bases from V and 0 bases from J, leaving 14 bases between. Germline V gene data show CDR1 as KGHSH and CDR2 as LQKENI. The CDR3 protein is CASSPRSQTNYGYTF. For the CDR3, the DNA is TGTGCCAGCTCGCCCCGTTCCCAAACTAACTATGGCTACACCTTC.

The V call is TRBV6-4, the J call TRBJ1-5, with D perhaps TRBD1 (5 bases). The CDR3 consists of 17 residues. In germline, CDR1 is MRHNA, CDR2 SNTAGT. V was shortened by 6 bases and J by 1 base, with 19 bases between the two germline ends. In nucleotides, the CDR3 is TGTGCCAGCAGGGTGGGACGCGTCCGGCAAAGCAATCAGCCCCAGCATTTT. Its protein product is CASRVGRVRQSNQPQHF.

Regarding this clone: Within the sample, other DNA sequences also encode this same CDR3. The CDR3 region has the DNA TGTGCCAGCAGCGTAGGTACCGGGGAGCTGTTTTTT. It encodes CASSVGTGELFF. This rearrangement joins TRBV9 to TRBJ2-2, with D hard to call. Trimming pared 0 bases from V and 5 bases from J, leaving 2 bases between. From germline, CDR1 is SGDLS and CDR2 YYNGEE. This CDR3 has 12 residues.

CDR3 sequence reads: CAIGPGTGEEKLFF. CDR3 nucleotide sequence: TGTGCCATCGGCCCCGGGACAGGTGAAGAAAAACTGTTTTTT. V usage is TRBV7-2 and J usage is TRBJ1-4; 8 bases line up with TRBD1. This CDR3 region has 14 residues. The ends lost 10 bases at V and 8 bases at J; junction bases unmatched: 12. CDR1 and CDR2 from the germline V gene are SGHTA and FQGNSA.

The CDR3: CASSLITLAGVGYEQYF. For the CDR3, the DNA is TGTGCCAGCAGCTTAATCACTCTAGCGGGAGTAGGATACGAGCAGTACTTC. The chain couples TRBV11-2 to TRBJ2-7; TRBD2 aligns across 10 bases. CDR1 and CDR2 (germline): SGHAT, FQNNGV. V was pared by 2 bases and J by 4 bases, with 11 bases of the junction left unmatched. The CDR3 covers 17 residues. Supplemented by reference TRBV11-2 and TRBJ2-7, the full variable domain reads EAGVAQSPRYKIIEKRQSVAFWCNPISGHATLYWYQQILGQGPKLLIQFQNNGVVDDSQLPKDRFSAERLKGVDSTLKIQPAKLEDSAVYLCASSLITLAGVGYEQYFGPGTRLTVT.

The J gene is TRBJ2-7, the V gene TRBV14; D may be TRBD2 (6 bases). Looked up from germline, CDR1 is SGHDN and CDR2 is FVKESK. The germline V and J ends were trimmed by 4 bases and 0 bases, with 13 bases remaining between them. The CDR3 covers 15 residues. The DNA of the CDR3 is TGTGCCAGCAGCCGCGGGACTGCCTACTCCTACGAGCAGTACTTC. Protein sequence: CASSRGTAYSYEQYF.

The chain recombines TRBV5-6 with TRBJ2-1; tentative D call: TRBD2 (6 bases). Germline CDR1 and CDR2: SGHDT and YYEEEE. The length of the CDR3 is 16 residues. The ends were cut back, 4 bases at V and 0 bases at J, with 14 bases in the middle. CDR3 bases: TGTGCCAGCAGCACTGCTGGGGGAGGCTCCTACAATGAGCAGTTCTTC. This translates into CASSTAGGGSYNEQFF. The complete variable domain, with remaining parts taken from reference TRBV5-6 and TRBJ2-1, reads DAGVTQSPTHLIKTRGQQVTLRCSPKSGHDTVSWYQQALGQGPQFIFQYYEEEERQRGNFPDRFSGHQFPNYSSELNVNALLLGDSALYLCASSTAGGGSYNEQFFGPGTRLTVL.

The chain carries TRBV7-2 and TRBJ2-3; D gene ambiguous. V shed 1 base and J shed 4 bases, with 12 bases lying between them. Germline CDR1 SGHTA, CDR2 FQGNSA. The CDR3 length is 15 residues. CDR3 bases: TGTGCCAGCAGCTTAGTAGACGCTCTCTCAGATACGCAGTATTTT. Protein: CASSLVDALSDTQYF.

The V gene is TRBV28, the J gene TRBJ2-7; no clear D gene. This CDR3 is built from 13 residues. Germline V gene lookup returns CDR1 MDHEN and CDR2 SYDVKM. V shed 4 bases and J shed 2 bases, with 9 bases lying between them. In DNA form, the CDR3 reads TGTGCCAGCAGTTCTTACAGTCCCTACGAGCAGTACTTC. It translates to CASSSYSPYEQYF.

This clone was found a few times. The chain recombines TRBV19 with TRBJ1-4, with D perhaps TRBD1 (6 bases). The CDR3 sequence is 15 residues long. The germline V gene encodes CDR1 LNHDA and CDR2 SQIVND (reference sequence). V lost 4 bases and J lost 8, with 17 bases in between. CDR3 amino acids: CASSKGVSGGEKLFF. In DNA, the CDR3 is TGTGCCAGTAGTAAGGGGGTTTCTGGTGGCGAAAAACTGTTTTTT.

CDR3 residues: CASSAQNGAEKLFF. The DNA for the CDR3 is TGTGCCAGTAGTGCCCAGAACGGGGCCGAAAAACTGTTTTTT. The chain has TRBV19 and TRBJ1-4; the D gene is possibly TRBD1 (5 bases). Trimming shortened V by 5 bases and J by 8 bases, and 15 bases separated the two germline ends. The CDR3 extends over 14 amino acids. Germline-derived CDR1 and CDR2 are LNHDA and SQIVND (reference sequence).

CDR3 coding DNA: TGTGCCTGGAGTTCCAAGTTGAATGAGCAGTTCTTC. Encoded protein: CAWSSKLNEQFF. The J gene is TRBJ2-1, the V gene TRBV30; D remains ambiguous. Trimming cost V 2 bases and J 7 bases, with 9 bases left between them. In germline, CDR1 is GTSNPN, CDR2 SVGIG (reference sequence). This CDR3 comprises 12 residues.

The chain combines TRBV6-5 with TRBJ1-4; 9 bases align to TRBD1. Germline values: CDR1 MNHEY, CDR2 SVGAGI. J gave up 7 bases and V 6 bases, and 9 bases lay outside the gene matches. This CDR3 region has 15 residues. As DNA, the CDR3 is TGTGCCAGCAGCCGATTGACAGGGGGAGGTGAAAAACTGTTTTTT. Its protein is CASSRLTGGGEKLFF.

This sequence joins TRBV7-6 and TRBJ2-1; 8 bases fit TRBD2. CDR1 and CDR2 (germline): SGHVS, FNYEAQ. Trimming removed 5 bases from V and 4 bases from J; junction bases left unmatched: 7. The CDR3 runs to 15 residues. CDR3 in DNA: TGTGCCAGCAGCCGGGACGGGGGGGGATACAATGAGCAGTTCTTC. Encoded protein: CASSRDGGGYNEQFF.